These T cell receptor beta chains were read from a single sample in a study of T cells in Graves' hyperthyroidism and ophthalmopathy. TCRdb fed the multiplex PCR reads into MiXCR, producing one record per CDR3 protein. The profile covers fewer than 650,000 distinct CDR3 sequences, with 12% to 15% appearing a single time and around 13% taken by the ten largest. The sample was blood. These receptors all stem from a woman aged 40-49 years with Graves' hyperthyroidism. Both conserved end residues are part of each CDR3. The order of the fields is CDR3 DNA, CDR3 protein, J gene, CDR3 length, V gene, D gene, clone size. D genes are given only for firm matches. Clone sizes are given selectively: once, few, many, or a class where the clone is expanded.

DNA: TGTGCCAGCAGTTACTCCCAGGGCGTGAGCAATGAGCAGTTCTTC; CDR3: CASSYSQGVSNEQFF; J: TRBJ2-1; length: 15; V: TRBV6-5; D: NA; size: few
DNA: TGTGCCTGGAGTAATCTCCAGAATACGCAGTATTTT; CDR3: CAWSNLQNTQYF; J: TRBJ2-3; length: 12; V: TRBV30; D: NA; size: many
DNA: TGCGCCAGCAGCCACGCTGGGGCGGCAGAGACCCAGTACTTC; CDR3: CASSHAGAAETQYF; J: TRBJ2-5; length: 14; V: TRBV4-1; D: NA; size: NA
DNA: TGTGCCAGCAGCTTGTGGGGGTTTGGCACTGAAGCTTTCTTT; CDR3: CASSLWGFGTEAFF; J: TRBJ1-1; length: 14; V: TRBV5-8; D: NA; size: NA
DNA: TGTGCCAGCAGTTCAGGGGCCCCTCCTCTCTACGAGCAGTACTTC; CDR3: CASSSGAPPLYEQYF; J: TRBJ2-7; length: 15; V: TRBV12-3/TRBV12-4; D: NA; size: many
DNA: TGTGCCAGCAGTCCCACAAGCTCCTACAATGAGCAGTTCTTC; CDR3: CASSPTSSYNEQFF; J: TRBJ2-1; length: 14; V: TRBV6-2/TRBV6-3; D: NA; size: many
DNA: TGTGCCAGCGGACAGAATAACTATGGCTACACCTTC; CDR3: CASGQNNYGYTF; J: TRBJ1-2; length: 12; V: TRBV2; D: NA; size: many
DNA: TGTGCCAGTAGTTGGGAGTTTGAAGATACGCAGTATTTT; CDR3: CASSWEFEDTQYF; J: TRBJ2-3; length: 13; V: TRBV19; D: NA; size: NA
DNA: TGTGCCACTGCGGCTAGCGGGAGGGCGGATGAGCAGTTCTTC; CDR3: CATAASGRADEQFF; J: TRBJ2-1; length: 14; V: TRBV28; D: TRBD2; size: few
DNA: TGTGCCAGCAGCCTTGGAGGGCCGCTCTACGAGCAGTACTTC; CDR3: CASSLGGPLYEQYF; J: TRBJ2-7; length: 14; V: TRBV5-6; D: NA; size: many
DNA: TGTGCCAGCAGCTTAGCGGGACAGGGGAAGGCTGGGGCCAACGTCCTGACTTTC; CDR3: CASSLAGQGKAGANVLTF; J: TRBJ2-6; length: 18; V: TRBV13; D: TRBD1; size: many
DNA: TGCAGTGCTAGAGATCGGAGGTCCTCGCCCGAGCAGTACTTC; CDR3: CSARDRRSSPEQYF; J: TRBJ2-7; length: 14; V: TRBV20-1; D: NA; size: many
DNA: TGTGCCAGCAGCTTAGGAGGACAGGGGAGGAATAACTATGGCTACACCTTC; CDR3: CASSLGGQGRNNYGYTF; J: TRBJ1-2; length: 17; V: TRBV7-9; D: TRBD1; size: many
DNA: TGTGCCAGCTTGACTAGCGGGAGCGTTCGGCAGTACTTC; CDR3: CASLTSGSVRQYF; J: TRBJ2-7; length: 13; V: TRBV2; D: TRBD2; size: NA
DNA: TGTGCCAGTAGTTTCCAGACAAAAACGGAGCAGTACTTC; CDR3: CASSFQTKTEQYF; J: TRBJ2-7; length: 13; V: TRBV19; D: NA; size: NA
DNA: TGTGCCAGCTCACCTCAAGGGATGGACTCTGAAGCTTTCTTT; CDR3: CASSPQGMDSEAFF; J: TRBJ1-1; length: 14; V: TRBV18; D: NA; size: few
DNA: TGTGCCAGCAGTTACGACGGTACGGGAGGAAGTTACGAGCAGTACTTC; CDR3: CASSYDGTGGSYEQYF; J: TRBJ2-7; length: 16; V: TRBV6-6; D: TRBD2; size: NA
DNA: TGTGCCAGCAGTGTTTACTGGGGAGGAAACACAGATACGCAGTATTTT; CDR3: CASSVYWGGNTDTQYF; J: TRBJ2-3; length: 16; V: TRBV2; D: NA; size: many
DNA: TGCGCCAGCAGCCAAGTGTCAGGGACTAATCAGCCCCAGCATTTT; CDR3: CASSQVSGTNQPQHF; J: TRBJ1-5; length: 15; V: TRBV4-1; D: NA; size: NA
DNA: TGTGCCTGGAGTTCCCACAGGGGCAAAGAGACCCAGTACTTC; CDR3: CAWSSHRGKETQYF; J: TRBJ2-5; length: 14; V: TRBV30; D: TRBD1; size: NA
DNA: TGTGCCAGCAGCTTAGAGGCAGGGGGCATCTACGAGCAGTACTTC; CDR3: CASSLEAGGIYEQYF; J: TRBJ2-7; length: 15; V: TRBV11-2; D: TRBD1; size: NA
DNA: TGCGCCAGCAGCAAACGACTAGCGGGAGTTTCAGATACGCAGTATTTT; CDR3: CASSKRLAGVSDTQYF; J: TRBJ2-3; length: 16; V: TRBV5-1; D: TRBD2; size: many
DNA: TGTGCCAGCAGCCAAGGACTAGCGGGAGGCCCTGAGCAGTTCTTC; CDR3: CASSQGLAGGPEQFF; J: TRBJ2-1; length: 15; V: TRBV3-1; D: TRBD2; size: many
DNA: TGTGCCATCAGTTCGGACAGGGGGATTGACGAGCAGTACTTC; CDR3: CAISSDRGIDEQYF; J: TRBJ2-7; length: 14; V: TRBV10-3; D: TRBD1; size: many
DNA: TGTGCCAGCAGTTTGGGCGGGGGAGGGAGGGAGACCCAGTACTTC; CDR3: CASSLGGGGRETQYF; J: TRBJ2-5; length: 15; V: TRBV27; D: TRBD2; size: many
DNA: TGTGCCAGCAGCGTAGCTGATAATTCACCCCTCCACTTT; CDR3: CASSVADNSPLHF; J: TRBJ1-6; length: 13; V: TRBV5-1; D: NA; size: once
DNA: TGTGCCAGCAGCTTAGCCCCCGGGTCGGCAGATACGCAGTATTTT; CDR3: CASSLAPGSADTQYF; J: TRBJ2-3; length: 15; V: TRBV11-3; D: NA; size: NA
DNA: TGTGCCAGTACTCAGGGGGCTTATAGCAATCAGCCCCAGCATTTT; CDR3: CASTQGAYSNQPQHF; J: TRBJ1-5; length: 15; V: TRBV19; D: TRBD1; size: few
DNA: TGTGCCAGCAGTTCGGACGGAGGCTATAACTATGGCTACACCTTC; CDR3: CASSSDGGYNYGYTF; J: TRBJ1-2; length: 15; V: TRBV28; D: NA; size: many
DNA: TGTGCCAGCACCCCCCCGACGGGGGCCTACGAGCAGTACTTC; CDR3: CASTPPTGAYEQYF; J: TRBJ2-7; length: 14; V: TRBV6-1; D: NA; size: NA
DNA: TGTGCCAGCAGCTTGGACAGGGTATCAACCGGGGAGCTGTTTTTT; CDR3: CASSLDRVSTGELFF; J: TRBJ2-2; length: 15; V: TRBV7-2; D: TRBD1; size: many
DNA: TGTGCCAGCAGTTACCCCGGGACAGGGGTGTACGAGCAGTACTTC; CDR3: CASSYPGTGVYEQYF; J: TRBJ2-7; length: 15; V: TRBV6-5; D: TRBD1; size: many
DNA: TGCGCCAGCAGTGAGTCGTTTATAGCGGGCGAGCAGTACTTC; CDR3: CASSESFIAGEQYF; J: TRBJ2-7; length: 14; V: TRBV10-2; D: TRBD2; size: few
DNA: TGTGCCAGTAGTTTTGGGACAGACAGAGCCTACGAGCAGTACTTC; CDR3: CASSFGTDRAYEQYF; J: TRBJ2-7; length: 15; V: TRBV19; D: TRBD1; size: few
DNA: TGTGCCAGCAGCTTGGGGACGACTCATTATGGCTACACCTTC; CDR3: CASSLGTTHYGYTF; J: TRBJ1-2; length: 14; V: TRBV5-6; D: NA; size: few
DNA: TGTGCCACCAGTTTGGCCAACTATGGCTACACCTTC; CDR3: CATSLANYGYTF; J: TRBJ1-2; length: 12; V: TRBV24-1; D: NA; size: few
DNA: TGTGCCAGCAGCTTAGATTTTGGAGATGAGCAGTTCTTC; CDR3: CASSLDFGDEQFF; J: TRBJ2-1; length: 13; V: TRBV11-3; D: NA; size: few
DNA: TGTGCCACCAGTGATAGGATCACGGGGATGACCGGGGAGCTGTTTTTT; CDR3: CATSDRITGMTGELFF; J: TRBJ2-2; length: 16; V: TRBV24-1; D: NA; size: NA
DNA: TGTGCCAGCAGCCCTGCCCTCGACTCACCCCTCCACTTT; CDR3: CASSPALDSPLHF; J: TRBJ1-6; length: 13; V: TRBV3-1; D: NA; size: NA
DNA: TGTGCCAGCAAAAAAGGGACTAGCGGGATCGCAGATACGCAGTATTTT; CDR3: CASKKGTSGIADTQYF; J: TRBJ2-3; length: 16; V: TRBV7-9; D: TRBD2; size: NA
DNA: TGTGCCAGCAGCGAGACAGGGACCACCGGGGAGCTGTTTTTT; CDR3: CASSETGTTGELFF; J: TRBJ2-2; length: 14; V: TRBV13; D: TRBD1; size: NA
DNA: TGTGCCAGCAGTTTATCGGCAAGGGACACTGAAGCTTTCTTT; CDR3: CASSLSARDTEAFF; J: TRBJ1-1; length: 14; V: TRBV27; D: NA; size: many
DNA: TGTGCCAGCAGTGCCATACTAGCGGGAGACTCAGATACGCAGTATTTT; CDR3: CASSAILAGDSDTQYF; J: TRBJ2-3; length: 16; V: TRBV12-3/TRBV12-4; D: TRBD2; size: many
DNA: TGCGCCAGCATCCCCCAGGGGCGTTTAGTCTACGAGCAGTACTTC; CDR3: CASIPQGRLVYEQYF; J: TRBJ2-7; length: 15; V: TRBV5-1; D: NA; size: many
DNA: TGTGCCAGCAGTTCTATGAACGCTGAAGCTTTCTTT; CDR3: CASSSMNAEAFF; J: TRBJ1-1; length: 12; V: TRBV7-9; D: NA; size: NA
DNA: TGCGCCAGCAGCCCAATAATGGGGGCGAGCTCCTACAATGAGCAGTTCTTC; CDR3: CASSPIMGASSYNEQFF; J: TRBJ2-1; length: 17; V: TRBV5-1; D: NA; size: NA
DNA: TGTGCCTGGAGTGGTACGGGAGAGGGGGGTCAGTTCTTC; CDR3: CAWSGTGEGGQFF; J: TRBJ2-1; length: 13; V: TRBV30; D: NA; size: NA
DNA: TGTGCCAGCAGCCATAATGTCGCGGGAGTTGCGGATGAGCAGTTCTTC; CDR3: CASSHNVAGVADEQFF; J: TRBJ2-1; length: 16; V: TRBV4-2; D: TRBD2; size: NA
DNA: TGCAGTGCTAGAGACCTCACTAGCGGGAGTTACAATGAGCAGTTCTTC; CDR3: CSARDLTSGSYNEQFF; J: TRBJ2-1; length: 16; V: TRBV20-1; D: TRBD2; size: many
DNA: TGTGCCAGCAGTCGGAAACAACAGTCTTTCGAGCAGTACTTC; CDR3: CASSRKQQSFEQYF; J: TRBJ2-7; length: 14; V: TRBV2; D: NA; size: many
DNA: TGCGCCAGCAGCTACGCCGGACTAGCGGGAGTGGCCGGGGAGCTGTTTTTT; CDR3: CASSYAGLAGVAGELFF; J: TRBJ2-2; length: 17; V: TRBV5-1; D: TRBD2; size: NA
DNA: TGTGCCAGCAGCTCCGGACTAGGTAGGAGCTCCTACAATGAGCAGTTCTTC; CDR3: CASSSGLGRSSYNEQFF; J: TRBJ2-1; length: 17; V: TRBV7-3; D: TRBD2; size: few
DNA: TGTGCCAGCAGCCGGGGACAGGGGAACACTAAAGCTTTCTTT; CDR3: CASSRGQGNTKAFF; J: TRBJ1-1; length: 14; V: TRBV7-2; D: TRBD1; size: many
DNA: TGCGCCAGCAGCCCGTGGGTGGACGAGCAGTACTTC; CDR3: CASSPWVDEQYF; J: TRBJ2-7; length: 12; V: TRBV5-1; D: NA; size: NA
DNA: TGTGCCAGCTCGGCGGACAGGTCAGGGGGCACAGATACGCAGTATTTT; CDR3: CASSADRSGGTDTQYF; J: TRBJ2-3; length: 16; V: TRBV18; D: TRBD1; size: many
DNA: TGTGCCAGCAGTGACCAGACAGGGCGACTGGGGGCTTTCTTT; CDR3: CASSDQTGRLGAFF; J: TRBJ1-1; length: 14; V: TRBV28; D: TRBD1; size: many
DNA: TGTGCCAGCAGTGGCGGGACCCCAGTGAGAGGCTACACCTTC; CDR3: CASSGGTPVRGYTF; J: TRBJ1-2; length: 14; V: TRBV6-1; D: NA; size: NA
DNA: TGCAGCGTGGGCACGGGGAAGTCGGATACGCAGTATTTT; CDR3: CSVGTGKSDTQYF; J: TRBJ2-3; length: 13; V: TRBV29-1; D: NA; size: many
DNA: TGTGCCGGTAGTATAGGCCAGCCCTCCACTGAAGCTTTCTTT; CDR3: CAGSIGQPSTEAFF; J: TRBJ1-1; length: 14; V: TRBV19; D: NA; size: NA